This T cell receptor beta chain emerged from a study of blood T cell repertoires in COVID-19. Study summary: Samples taken during acute and convalescent COVID-19 were collected in the United States, Italy and Spain. Sources were T cells, B-cell-depleted T cells, or PBMCs; the material itself was cDNA or gDNA.

Assay used: immunoSEQ multiplex PCR; TCRdb lists only in-frame clones, some missing. The data show 140,000 or so clones, with around 77% seen just once and 8.6% held by the top ten. Germline-derived CDR1 and CDR2 are LNHDA and SQIVND (reference sequence). This CDR3 has 13 residues. The ends were cut back, 4 bases at V and 0 bases at J, with 5 bases in the middle. The sample consisted of peripheral blood. The origin of this receptor is a man over 45 with active or convalescent COVID-19. This chain joins TRBV19 and TRBJ2-3; D ambiguous. The CDR3 loop reads CASSSASTDTQYF. The CDR3 coding sequence is TGTGCCAGTAGTAGCGCCAGCACAGATACGCAGTATTTT.